The 28 T cell receptor beta chains reported below all come from one sample, sequenced in a study of shared clonotypes between healthy human individuals. Clones were read by immunoSEQ multiplex PCR, and TCRdb kept only the in-frame ones, dropping some. The sample has some 1 million clones, around 76% seen once. The sample consisted of memory CD4+ T cells sorted from blood. Subset reported: CD45RA-negative fraction. These receptors all come from a man aged 18 to 30 in good health.

The chain uses TRBV6-1 and TRBJ2-2, with 10 bases identical to TRBD2. Trimming cost V 4 bases and J 8 bases; bases outside gene matches: 10. This CDR3 spans 16 amino acids. CDR1 and CDR2 (germline): MNHNS, SASEGT. The CDR3 bases are TGTGCCAGCAGTGTCTCTCCGGGACTAGCGTCGGGGGAGCTGTTTTTT. Amino acids: CASSVSPGLASGELFF.

The CDR3: CAWSSGHGVEKLFF. CDR3 nucleotide sequence: TGTGCCTGGAGTTCCGGACACGGAGTTGAAAAACTGTTTTTT. This chain joins TRBV30 and TRBJ1-4; maybe TRBD1 (5 bases). The CDR3 is 14 residues long. The germline CDR1 and CDR2 sequences are GTSNPN and SVGIG (reference sequence). V shed 2 bases and J shed 7 bases, with 14 bases lying between them.

This rearrangement joins TRBV28 to TRBJ2-6, with 9 nucleotides matching TRBD1. J was trimmed by 2 bases and V by 7 bases; bases with no gene match: 9. Per the germline V gene, CDR1 is MDHEN and CDR2 is SYDVKM. The CDR3 length is 17 residues. The CDR3 coding sequence is TGTGCCAGCAAGATGGACAGGGGAGTAGCTGGGGCCAACGTCCTGACTTTC. It yields the protein CASKMDRGVAGANVLTF. Full variable domain (outside the CDR3, taken from reference TRBV28 and TRBJ2-6): DVKVTQSSRYLVKRTGEKVFLECVQDMDHENMFWYRQDPGLGLRLIYFSYDVKMKEKGDIPEGYSVSREKKERFSLILESASTNQTSMYLCASKMDRGVAGANVLTFGAGSRLTVL.

DNA for the CDR3: TGTGCCAGCAGCTCAAGCTGGGGACAGGGGGCGCAGGGCTACACCTTC. It translates to CASSSSWGQGAQGYTF. The chain is built from TRBV7-2 and TRBJ1-2; 12 bases agree with TRBD1. The CDR3 is 16 residues long. Germline CDR1 and CDR2: SGHTA and FQGNSA. The V gene end was trimmed by 4 bases and the J gene end by 8 bases; junction bases not matched to a gene: 11.

This clone was seen a handful of times. The chain recombines TRBV4-1 with TRBJ2-5; 11 positions agree with TRBD2. The germline V gene encodes CDR1 MGHRA and CDR2 YSYEKL. After removal of 4 bases from V and 5 bases from J, the junction contained 6 bases not matched to a gene. The CDR3 is 15 residues long. The CDR3 sequence is CASSLGLAGSETQYF. The CDR3 DNA sequence: TGCGCCAGCAGCCTTGGACTAGCGGGCAGTGAGACCCAGTACTTC.

The chain is built from TRBV2 and TRBJ2-2; D may be TRBD1 or TRBD2 (6 bases each). CDR1 is SNHLY, CDR2 FYNNEI, per germline. V was clipped by 2 bases and J by 0 bases, with 7 bases between them. The length of the CDR3 is 15 residues. The CDR3, as DNA: TGTGCCAGCAGTGAAAGGGGGGCGAACACCGGGGAGCTGTTTTTT. Translation gives CASSERGANTGELFF.

V gene TRBV7-9 combines with J gene TRBJ1-2; D might be TRBD1 (6 bases). V dropped 5 bases and J dropped 8 bases, with 21 bases sitting between them. This CDR3 contains 15 residues. From germline, CDR1 is SEHNR and CDR2 FQNEAQ (reference sequence). This chain's CDR3 is CASSTYGGRGEGYTF. Written as DNA, the CDR3 is TGTGCCAGCAGCACCTATGGGGGGCGCGGTGAAGGCTACACCTTC.

The chain couples TRBV7-2 to TRBJ1-1, with D maybe TRBD1 (5 bases). V lost 5 bases to trimming and J lost 6 bases, with 19 bases between them. CDR3 length: 15 amino acids. CDR1 SGHTA and CDR2 FQGNSA come from the germline V gene. The CDR3 DNA reads TGTGCCAGCAGCGTGCGTAGACCACAGGCGCCTGAAGCTTTCTTT. This encodes CASSVRRPQAPEAFF.

As DNA, the CDR3 is TGTGCCAGCAGCCCGGACTTAAAAAAAGAGACCCAGTACTTC. Protein: CASSPDLKKETQYF. The chain employs TRBV5-4 and TRBJ2-5, with a tentative D call TRBD2 (5 bases). The germline CDR1 and CDR2 sequences are SGHNT and YYREEE (reference sequence). The CDR3 spans 14 residues. V lost 4 bases, J lost 3 bases, and 13 bases lay in between.

For this clone: A clone one base away is much larger, so this may be a read error. This chain connects TRBV7-9 to TRBJ1-1, with 11 bases matching TRBD1. With V trimmed by 5 bases and J by 1 base, 3 bases remained unmatched. Per the germline V gene, CDR1 is SEHNR and CDR2 is FQNEAQ (reference sequence). This CDR3 has 15 residues. CDR3 sequence reads: CASSQDRGQNTEAFF. CDR3 bases: TGTGCCAGCAGCCAGGACAGGGGGCAGAACACTGAAGCTTTCTTT. Complete variable domain (other parts from reference TRBV7-9 and TRBJ1-1): DTGVSQNPRHKITKRGQNVTFRCDPISEHNRLYWYRQTLGQGPEFLTYFQNEAQLEKSRLLSDRFSAERPKGSFSTLEIQRTEQGDSAMYLCASSQDRGQNTEAFFGQGTRLTVV.

The chain is built from TRBV30 and TRBJ1-2; D uncertain. V shed 0 bases and J shed 4 bases, with 9 bases lying between them. Per germline, CDR1 GTSNPN and CDR2 SVGIG (reference sequence). The CDR3 has 13 amino acids. The DNA of the CDR3 is TGTGCCTGGAGTGTGGGAGGCCGCTATGGCTACACCTTC. Encoded protein: CAWSVGGRYGYTF.

The J gene is TRBJ1-4, the V gene TRBV6-6, with no clear D. Germline loops: CDR1 MNHNY, CDR2 SVGAGI (reference sequence). The CDR3 is 14 amino acids. Trimming removed 5 bases from V and 0 bases from J, with 7 bases in between. CDR3 sequence reads: CASSVRATNEKLFF. The DNA for the CDR3 is TGTGCCAGCAGTGTTAGAGCAACTAATGAAAAACTGTTTTTT.

The chain links TRBV5-1 to TRBJ2-1; TRBD2 matches at 10 bases. The CDR3 contains 14 residues. CDR1 is SGHRS, CDR2 YFSETQ, per germline. With V trimmed by 4 bases and J by 8 bases, 6 bases remained unmatched. DNA for the CDR3: TGCGCCAGCAGCCCTAGCGGGAGTGGTTATGAGCAGTTCTTC. It encodes CASSPSGSGYEQFF.

The CDR3 sequence: CASSPGVAMNTEAFF. The CDR3 DNA is TGTGCCAGCAGCCCGGGGGTCGCAATGAACACTGAAGCTTTCTTT. This rearrangement joins TRBV7-9 to TRBJ1-1; maybe TRBD1 (5 bases). V dropped 5 bases and J dropped 0 bases, with 13 bases sitting between them. Looked up from germline, CDR1 is SEHNR and CDR2 is FQNEAQ (reference sequence). This CDR3 spans 15 amino acids.

The chain couples TRBV18 to TRBJ1-1; the D gene is possibly TRBD1 (6 bases). CDR1 KGHSH and CDR2 LQKENI come from the germline V gene. V shed 2 bases and J shed 5 bases, with 12 bases lying between them. The CDR3 has 14 residues. The CDR3 protein is CASSPVAGETEAFF. The CDR3 bases are TGTGCCAGCTCACCAGTGGCAGGGGAAACTGAAGCTTTCTTT.

V is TRBV5-4 and J is TRBJ2-7, with 8 bases aligning to TRBD1. V lost 4 bases, J lost 7 bases, and 13 bases stayed unmatched. The CDR3 loop spans 15 amino acids. Germline lookup yields CDR1 SGHNT and CDR2 YYREEE (reference sequence). CDR3 nucleotides: TGTGCCAGCAGCATAGCCCGGGACAGGCCCAAGGAGCAGTACTTC. Translation gives CASSIARDRPKEQYF. The full variable domain, its missing parts supplied by reference TRBV5-4 and TRBJ2-7, is ETGVTQSPTHLIKTRGQQVTLRCSSQSGHNTVSWYQQALGQGPQFIFQYYREEENGRGNFPPRFSGLQFPNYSSELNVNALELDDSALYLCASSIARDRPKEQYFGPGTRLTVT.

In this sample, this clone turned up once. V and J are TRBV18 and TRBJ2-1; D gene ambiguous. The V end lost 1 base, the J end lost 2 bases, and 6 bases lay between the germline ends. The CDR3 consists of 14 residues. Germline loops: CDR1 KGHSH, CDR2 LQKENI. The CDR3, as DNA: TGTGCCAGCTCACCACGGGAAACCTACAATGAGCAGTTCTTC. Translated: CASSPRETYNEQFF. Full variable domain (rest looked up from reference TRBV18 and TRBJ2-1): NAGVMQNPRHLVRRRGQEARLRCSPMKGHSHVYWYRQLPEEGLKFMVYLQKENIIDESGMPKERFSAEFPKEGPSILRIQQVVRGDSAAYFCASSPRETYNEQFFGPGTRLTVL.

A word on this clone: Additional DNA sequences in this sample encode the identical CDR3. This chain connects TRBV5-4 to TRBJ2-3, with TRBD1 matching 10 bases. The CDR3 covers 14 residues. The germline V gene encodes CDR1 SGHNT and CDR2 YYREEE (reference sequence). Losses at the gene ends were 4 bases for V and 6 bases for J; bases not matched to a gene: 5. CDR3 protein: CASSPDRGRDTQYF. DNA of the CDR3: TGTGCCAGCAGCCCTGACAGGGGGCGTGATACGCAGTATTTT.

The V gene is TRBV29-1, the J gene TRBJ1-2; TRBD1 aligns across 9 bases. Germline V gives CDR1 SQVTM, CDR2 ANQGSEA. The CDR3 consists of 16 residues. V dropped 2 bases and J dropped 6; count of bases not matched to a gene: 13. The chain's CDR3 is CSVERQGDWGWHGYTF. The CDR3 DNA follows: TGCAGCGTTGAAAGACAGGGGGATTGGGGGTGGCATGGCTACACCTTC.

This chain's CDR3 is CASGGWGFRKTQYF. As DNA, the CDR3 is TGTGCCAGCGGAGGATGGGGGTTTCGGAAGACCCAGTACTTC. The V and J genes are TRBV27 and TRBJ2-5; D may correspond to TRBD1 or TRBD2 (5 bases each). Germline V gene lookup returns CDR1 MNHEY and CDR2 SMNVEV (reference sequence). This CDR3 region has 14 residues. Trimming shortened V by 8 bases and J by 6 bases, and 19 bases separated the two germline ends.

V is TRBV5-1 and J is TRBJ1-1, with D possibly being TRBD1 (6 bases). This CDR3 comprises 13 residues. Per germline, CDR1 SGHRS and CDR2 YFSETQ. Trimming took off 5 bases at V and 1 base at J, with 9 bases between the two ends. In DNA form, the CDR3 reads TGCGCCAGCAGGGTAGGGGGGAACACTGAAGCTTTCTTT. This codes for CASRVGGNTEAFF.

CDR3 region: CASSYLGLAGYNEQFF. DNA for the CDR3: TGTGCCAGCAGTTACTTGGGACTAGCAGGCTACAATGAGCAGTTCTTC. The V gene is TRBV6-5, the J gene TRBJ2-1; 9 bases match TRBD2. The germline V gene encodes CDR1 MNHEY and CDR2 SVGAGI. With V trimmed by 1 base and J by 3 bases, 4 bases remained unmatched. CDR3 length: 16 residues.

The J gene is TRBJ2-1, the V gene TRBV18; TRBD2 matches 14 bases. This CDR3 has 18 residues. With 3 bases clipped from V and 12 bases from J, the junction kept 16 bases outside the gene matches. Germline V CDR1 and CDR2: KGHSH, LQKENI. The CDR3 reads CASSPPNTGLAGAIGQFF. CDR3 sequence (DNA): TGTGCCAGCTCACCGCCAAACACGGGACTAGCGGGAGCTATTGGGCAGTTCTTC.

The chain combines TRBV14 with TRBJ1-6; D ambiguous. Germline CDR1 is SGHDN and CDR2 is FVKESK. This CDR3 spans 14 amino acids. V was shortened by 0 bases and J by 14 bases, with 14 bases between the two germline ends. CDR3 nucleotides: TGTGCCAGCAGCCAAGATCGGGTTTGGGGTTCCCTCCACTTT. This translates into CASSQDRVWGSLHF.

CDR3 sequence: CASSYARGAYGYTF. CDR3 nucleotides: TGTGCCAGCAGTTACGCTCGGGGGGCTTATGGCTACACCTTC. The chain combines TRBV6-5 with TRBJ1-2, with a possible D match to TRBD1 (6 bases). The CDR3 runs to 14 residues. Germline V gene sequence: CDR1 MNHEY, CDR2 SVGAGI. Trimming stripped 2 bases from V and 5 bases from J, with 12 bases between.

This sequence joins TRBV5-1 and TRBJ1-5; no definite D call. V was pared by 1 base and J by 0 bases, with 8 bases between. The V gene's germline CDR1 is SGHRS and CDR2 YFSETQ. The CDR3 loop spans 15 amino acids. In DNA, the CDR3 is TGCGCCAGCAGCTTGAACCCGGATAGCAATCAGCCCCAGCATTTT. This sequence encodes CASSLNPDSNQPQHF.

This clone has a handful of counts. The V call is TRBV7-2, the J call TRBJ2-7; maybe TRBD2 (7 bases). Trimming pared 0 bases from V and 2 bases from J, leaving 11 bases between. The CDR3 has 15 amino acids. The germline CDR1 and CDR2 sequences are SGHTA and FQGNSA. CDR3 in amino acids: CASSLAGGGTYEQYF. The CDR3 nucleotides are TGTGCCAGCAGCTTAGCGGGAGGGGGAACCTACGAGCAGTACTTC.

The chain links TRBV4-1 to TRBJ2-3; possibly TRBD2 for D (6 bases). Trimming took off 5 bases at V and 6 bases at J, with 15 bases between the two ends. Germline V gene sequence: CDR1 MGHRA, CDR2 YSYEKL. The CDR3 has 14 residues. CDR3 protein: CASSNTREVDTQYF. The CDR3 region has the DNA TGCGCCAGCAGCAATACGAGGGAGGTCGATACGCAGTATTTT.